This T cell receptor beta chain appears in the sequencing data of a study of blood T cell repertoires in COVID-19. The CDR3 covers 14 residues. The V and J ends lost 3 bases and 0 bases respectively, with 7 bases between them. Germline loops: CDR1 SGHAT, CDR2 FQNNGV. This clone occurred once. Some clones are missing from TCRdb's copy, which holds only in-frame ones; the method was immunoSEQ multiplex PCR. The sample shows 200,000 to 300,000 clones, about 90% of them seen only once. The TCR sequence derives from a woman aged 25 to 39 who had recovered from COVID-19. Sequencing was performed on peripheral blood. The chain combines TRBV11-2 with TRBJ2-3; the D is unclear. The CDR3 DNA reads TGTGCCAGCAGCTTGTCTCCGAGCACAGATACGCAGTATTTT. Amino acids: CASSLSPSTDTQYF.